This T cell receptor beta chain came from a study of blood T cell repertoires in COVID-19. Study-wide background: Samples of COVID-19 (acute and convalescent) were obtained from the United States, Italy and Spain. The cDNA or gDNA used as material had been derived from T cells, B-cell-depleted T cells, or PBMCs.

Methods used by the authors: Nucleated cell number was recorded as an estimate derived from reference gene primer amplification. The data were produced by immunoSEQ multiplex PCR, yet TCRdb's version contains in-frame clones alone and is incomplete. The V and J calls and clone size come from that table; D and trimming were worked out from the DNA. Of 150,000 to 200,000 clones in the sample, under 85% were seen once. The CDR3 has 16 residues. Germline trimming cut 3 bases from V and 4 bases from J; bases unmatched to any gene: 7. Germline lookup yields CDR1 SGDLS and CDR2 YYNGEE. This clonotype originated in a man aged 55 to 70 who had recovered from COVID-19. The chain joins TRBV9 to TRBJ2-6, with 7 bases identical to TRBD1. The material sequenced was peripheral blood. Here the CDR3 reads CASSGVDRAGANVLTF. The DNA of the CDR3 is TGTGCCAGCAGCGGGGTAGACAGGGCCGGGGCCAACGTCCTGACTTTC.